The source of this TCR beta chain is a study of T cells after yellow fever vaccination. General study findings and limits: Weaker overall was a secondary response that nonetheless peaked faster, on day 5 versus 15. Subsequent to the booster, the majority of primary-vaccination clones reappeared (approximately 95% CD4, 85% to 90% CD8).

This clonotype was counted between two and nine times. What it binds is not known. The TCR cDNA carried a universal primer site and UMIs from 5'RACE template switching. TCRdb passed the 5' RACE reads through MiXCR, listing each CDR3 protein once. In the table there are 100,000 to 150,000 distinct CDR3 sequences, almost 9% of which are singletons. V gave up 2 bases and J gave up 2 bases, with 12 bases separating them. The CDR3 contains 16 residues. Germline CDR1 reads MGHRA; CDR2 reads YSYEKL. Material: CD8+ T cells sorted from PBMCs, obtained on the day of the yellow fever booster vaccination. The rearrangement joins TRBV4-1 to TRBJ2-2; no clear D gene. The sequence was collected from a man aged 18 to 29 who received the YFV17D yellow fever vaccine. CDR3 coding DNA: TGCGCCAGCAGCCAAAAATGGAAGGGCAACACCGGGGAGCTGTTTTTT. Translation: CASSQKWKGNTGELFF.